The source of this T cell receptor (beta chain) is a study of blood T cell repertoires in COVID-19. The wider study: Researchers got acute and convalescent COVID-19 samples from the United States, Italy and Spain. The analysed material was cDNA or gDNA that came from T cells, B-cell-depleted T cells, or PBMCs.

Trimming pared 2 bases from V and 8 bases from J, leaving 12 bases between. CDR3 length: 13 amino acids. Germline CDR1 and CDR2: MDHEN and SYDVKM. Authors' methods: Reference gene primers were amplified, and this amplification served to estimate nucleated cell counts. Using immunoSEQ multiplex PCR, the repertoire was profiled, and TCRdb retains in-frame clones only, with some absent. V and J calls plus clone size are reproduced from that table; the DNA served to infer D and trimming. This table holds fewer than 200,000 clones, 90% to 95% found once. Sample: peripheral blood. This chain joins TRBV28 and TRBJ1-2; D is ambiguous. The clonotype originates from a woman aged 45-65 years with acute or convalescent COVID-19. CDR3 residues: CASSLLSPRGYTF. As DNA, the CDR3 is TGTGCCAGCAGTTTACTGTCTCCGAGAGGCTACACCTTC.